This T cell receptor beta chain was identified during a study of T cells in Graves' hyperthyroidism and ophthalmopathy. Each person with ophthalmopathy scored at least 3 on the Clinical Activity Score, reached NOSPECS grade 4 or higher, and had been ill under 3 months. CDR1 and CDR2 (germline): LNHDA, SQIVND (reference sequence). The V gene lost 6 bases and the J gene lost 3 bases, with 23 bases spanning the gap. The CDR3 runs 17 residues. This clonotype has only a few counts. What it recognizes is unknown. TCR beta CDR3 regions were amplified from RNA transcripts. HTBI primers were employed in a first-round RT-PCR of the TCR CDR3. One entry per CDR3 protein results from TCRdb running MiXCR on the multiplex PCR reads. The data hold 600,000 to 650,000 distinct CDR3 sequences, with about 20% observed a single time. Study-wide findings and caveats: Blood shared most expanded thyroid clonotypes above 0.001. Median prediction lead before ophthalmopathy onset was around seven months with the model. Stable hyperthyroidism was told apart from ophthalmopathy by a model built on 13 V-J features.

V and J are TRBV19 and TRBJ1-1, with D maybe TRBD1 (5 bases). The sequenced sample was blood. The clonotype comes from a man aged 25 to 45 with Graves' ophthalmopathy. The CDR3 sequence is CASSGLPGHSGDTEAFF. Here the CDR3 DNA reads TGTGCCAGTAGCGGCTTGCCGGGCCATTCGGGGGACACTGAAGCTTTCTTT.